One sample yielded the 9 T cell receptor beta chains listed below, sequenced in a study of regulatory T cells in long-lasting Graves disease. Sample time point: persistent/refractory GD, antithyroid drugs over 5 years with positive TRAb. Making the TCR library involved RNA that had been extracted from PBMCs. TCR beta libraries were built with iRepertoire HTBI primers and Arm-PCR of CDR3 regions. MiXCR, applied by TCRdb to the multiplex PCR reads, yields one record per CDR3 protein. The data show 350,000 to 450,000 distinct CDR3 sequences, approximately 25% seen once. The sample was peripheral blood mononuclear cells (PBMCs), taken when the disease was refractory, from a patient treated with antithyroid drugs. The receptors derive from a middle-aged woman with Graves disease.

J is TRBJ1-4 and V is TRBV10-3; 7 bases map to TRBD1. With 4 bases clipped from V and 3 bases from J, the junction kept 5 bases outside the gene matches. This CDR3 contains 15 residues. CDR1 ENHRY and CDR2 SYGVKD come from the germline V gene. This CDR3 reads CAISVDRVSNEKLFF. CDR3 nucleotides: TGTGCCATCAGTGTAGACAGGGTTTCTAATGAAAAACTGTTTTTT.

The V gene is TRBV4-2, the J gene TRBJ1-6; unclear D gene. This CDR3 comprises 12 residues. Between the trimmed V and J ends, which lost 4 bases and 6 bases, there was a span of 4 bases. CDR1 LGHNA and CDR2 YNFKEQ come from the germline V gene. In DNA, the CDR3 is TGTGCCAGCAGCCGTTTTAATTCACCCCTCCACTTT. It codes for CASSRFNSPLHF.

This clonotype was detected many times. The J gene is TRBJ2-6, the V gene TRBV28, with no clear D. Germline assignment: CDR1 MDHEN and CDR2 SYDVKM. Between the trimmed V and J ends, which lost 5 bases and 0 bases, there was a span of 8 bases. This CDR3 region has 15 residues. The CDR3 reads CASSHPASGANVLTF. The DNA for the CDR3 is TGTGCCAGCAGTCATCCAGCCTCTGGGGCCAACGTCCTGACTTTC.

V and J are TRBV19 and TRBJ1-5; D gene uncertain. The V and J ends lost 5 bases and 0 bases respectively, with 11 bases between them. This CDR3 contains 15 residues. Germline loops: CDR1 LNHDA, CDR2 SQIVND (reference sequence). The CDR3 loop is CASSAGSYSNQPQHF. The CDR3 nucleotides are TGTGCCAGTAGTGCCGGATCTTATAGCAATCAGCCCCAGCATTTT.

This clonotype was seen repeatedly, ten times or more. The CDR3 DNA sequence: TGTGCCAGCACGGGTGGGACTAGCGGGTTCTCCTACGAGCAGTACTTC. Encoded protein: CASTGGTSGFSYEQYF. The genes are TRBV2 and TRBJ2-7; 12 bases are a match to TRBD2. Trimming took 7 bases from V and 0 from J; bases not matched to a gene: 7. The germline V gene encodes CDR1 SNHLY and CDR2 FYNNEI. The CDR3 spans 16 residues.

This clonotype was counted ten times or more. The chain uses TRBV28 and TRBJ2-5; 7 nucleotides match TRBD1. The germline V gene has CDR1 MDHEN and CDR2 SYDVKM. With 7 bases clipped from V and 5 bases from J, the junction kept 19 bases outside the gene matches. This CDR3 region has 17 residues. The CDR3 sequence is CASNATGAYPVLETQYF. The CDR3 bases are TGTGCCAGCAACGCTACAGGGGCCTACCCCGTTCTCGAGACCCAGTACTTC. Looking up the rest from reference TRBV28 and TRBJ2-5 gives the full variable domain: DVKVTQSSRYLVKRTGEKVFLECVQDMDHENMFWYRQDPGLGLRLIYFSYDVKMKEKGDIPEGYSVSREKKERFSLILESASTNQTSMYLCASNATGAYPVLETQYFGPGTRLLVL.

V is TRBV28 and J is TRBJ2-2; possibly TRBD2 for D (6 bases). Trimming removed 6 bases from V and 3 bases from J, with 14 bases in between. Per the germline V gene, CDR1 is MDHEN and CDR2 is SYDVKM. This CDR3 is built from 15 residues. CDR3 region: CASSPYRDYTGELFF. The CDR3, as DNA: TGTGCCAGCAGCCCTTACCGGGACTACACCGGGGAGCTGTTTTTT.

This chain joins TRBV28 and TRBJ2-5; D is ambiguous. The J call may be mistaken, given a closer DNA end match to TRBJ2-1. Germline lookup yields CDR1 MDHEN and CDR2 SYDVKM. This CDR3 comprises 16 residues. The CDR3 loop is CASRGYRRQAYNEQFF. The CDR3 nucleotides are TGTGCCAGCAGGGGCTATCGGCGGCAGGCCTACAATGAGCAGTTCTTC.

This clonotype occurred many times. The chain has TRBV12-3 or TRBV12-4 and TRBJ1-1; the D gene is possibly TRBD1 (5 bases). Trimming took 1 base from V and 5 from J, leaving 14 bases between them. This CDR3 comprises 15 residues. CDR3 in DNA: TGTGCCAGCAGTTTAGGGTCAGGGCTTTTGACTGAAGCTTTCTTT. Translated, it gives CASSLGSGLLTEAFF.